The clone carrying this T cell receptor (beta chain) was seen once. The antigen remains unidentified. MiXCR, applied by TCRdb to the reads, yields one record per CDR3 protein. The profile shows more than 10,000 distinct CDR3 sequences, under 30% of them singletons. The entry originates in a study of liver allograft versus peripheral blood T cells. Study context: Transplanted-liver T cell receptor repertoires were compared with recipients' peripheral blood repertoires.

Regarding the study as a whole: A difference was reportedly observed between T cell receptor repertoires inside liver allografts and those in peripheral blood.

From germline, CDR1 is LNHDA and CDR2 SQIVND (reference sequence). The CDR3 loop spans 15 amino acids. Unmatched junction bases numbered 14, after V lost 5 bases and J lost 9 bases. The receptor was derived from a human patient who had a liver transplant. Some of these T cells may belong to the graft donor. V and J are TRBV19 and TRBJ2-5; 8 bases map to TRBD1. The CDR3 reads CASSSGQGRNTAQYF. The DNA for the CDR3 is TGTGCCAGTAGTTCCGGACAGGGAAGGAATACGGCCCAGTACTTC. The full variable domain, completed using reference TRBV19 and TRBJ2-5, is DGGITQSPKYLFRKEGQNVTLSCEQNLNHDAMYWYRQDPGQGLRLIYYSQIVNDFQKGDIAEGYSVSREKKESFPLTVTSAQKNPTAFYLCASSSGQGRNTAQYFGPGTRLLVL.